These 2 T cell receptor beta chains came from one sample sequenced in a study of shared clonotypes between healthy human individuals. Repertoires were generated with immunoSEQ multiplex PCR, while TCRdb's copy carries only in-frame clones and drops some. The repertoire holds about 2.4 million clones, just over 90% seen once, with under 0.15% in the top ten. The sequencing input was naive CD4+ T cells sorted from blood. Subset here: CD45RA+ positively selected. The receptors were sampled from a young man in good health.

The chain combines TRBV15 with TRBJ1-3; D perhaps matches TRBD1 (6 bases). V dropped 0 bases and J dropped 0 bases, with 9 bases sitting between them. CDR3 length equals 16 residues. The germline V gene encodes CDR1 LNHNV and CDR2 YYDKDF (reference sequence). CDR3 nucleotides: TGTGCCACCAGCAGAGATCTACAGGGCTCTGGAAACACCATATATTTT. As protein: CATSRDLQGSGNTIYF. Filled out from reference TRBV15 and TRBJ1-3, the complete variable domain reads DAMVIQNPRYQVTQFGKPVTLSCSQTLNHNVMYWYQQKSSQAPKLLFHYYDKDFNNEADTPDNFQSRRPNTSFCFLDIRSPGLGDTAMYLCATSRDLQGSGNTIYFGEGSWLTVV.

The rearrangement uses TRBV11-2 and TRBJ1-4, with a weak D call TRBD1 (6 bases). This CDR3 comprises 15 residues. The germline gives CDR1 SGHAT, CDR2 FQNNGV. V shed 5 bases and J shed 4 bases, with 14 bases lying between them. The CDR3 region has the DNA TGTGCCAGCAGCGCCAATCAGGGGCTTAATGAAAAACTGTTTTTT. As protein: CASSANQGLNEKLFF.